A selection of T cell receptor beta chains follows, all from one sample in a study of response to subunit inactivated influenza vaccine. TCRdb re-analysed the RT-PCR reads in MiXCR, keeping a single row per CDR3 protein. Of a few hundred thousand distinct CDR3 sequences in the sample, 11% to 15% were seen once. The specimen was PBMCs from blood, collected 12 days after vaccination. All receptors come from a man over 45 who received an inactivated influenza vaccine. Each CDR3 is given with its conserved first and last residue. D genes are given only for firm matches. A clone size is listed for some rows: how often the clone was seen (once, few, many), or a class if it is expanded.

J gene: TRBJ2-2; clone size: few; D gene: TRBD1; V gene: TRBV5-1; CDR3 DNA: TGCGCCAGCAGACCGGGACAGCACACCGGGGAGCTGTTTTTT; CDR3 protein: CASRPGQHTGELFF
J gene: TRBJ1-3; clone size: few; D gene: TRBD1; V gene: TRBV20-1; CDR3 DNA: TGCAGTGCAAGGGACAGGGGCTTTGGAAACACCATATATTTT; CDR3 protein: CSARDRGFGNTIYF
J gene: TRBJ2-2; clone size: -; D gene: -; V gene: TRBV4-3; CDR3 DNA: TGCGCCAGCAGCCAAGCAAAGGGGCCGTACACCGGGGAGCTGTTTTTT; CDR3 protein: CASSQAKGPYTGELFF
J gene: TRBJ2-1; clone size: few; D gene: TRBD2; V gene: TRBV20-1; CDR3 DNA: TGCAGTGCTACAAGCGGGAGGCCCTACAATGAGCAGTTCTTC; CDR3 protein: CSATSGRPYNEQFF
J gene: TRBJ2-2; clone size: few; D gene: -; V gene: TRBV6-2/TRBV6-3; CDR3 DNA: TGTGCCAGCAGTTACGTGGTAGCTAACACCGGGGAGCTGTTTTTT; CDR3 protein: CASSYVVANTGELFF
J gene: TRBJ2-7; clone size: many; D gene: TRBD1; V gene: TRBV2; CDR3 DNA: TGTGCCAGCAGTGATACAGGGGCGGCTTGGGAGCAGTACTTC; CDR3 protein: CASSDTGAAWEQYF
J gene: TRBJ1-5; clone size: -; D gene: -; V gene: TRBV7-2; CDR3 DNA: TGTGCCAGCAGCTTAGGCGGGGGCGTTCAGCCCCAGCATTTT; CDR3 protein: CASSLGGGVQPQHF
J gene: TRBJ2-3; clone size: few; D gene: TRBD2; V gene: TRBV5-1; CDR3 DNA: TGCGCCAGCAGCCTTTACGGCGGGGGGGTTGCAGATACGCAGTATTTT; CDR3 protein: CASSLYGGGVADTQYF
J gene: TRBJ2-7; clone size: few; D gene: -; V gene: TRBV27; CDR3 DNA: TGTGCCAGCAGTTTATCACGAGGAACCTCCTACGAGCAGTACTTC; CDR3 protein: CASSLSRGTSYEQYF
J gene: TRBJ2-1; clone size: few; D gene: TRBD1; V gene: TRBV5-1; CDR3 DNA: TGCGCCAGCAGCTTGGTAGGGGACAGGGGTGGCGAGCAGTTCTTC; CDR3 protein: CASSLVGDRGGEQFF
J gene: TRBJ1-1; clone size: -; D gene: -; V gene: TRBV3-1; CDR3 DNA: TGTGCCAGCAGCCAAGAACTCCGTGGATCGACGGGAGCTTTCTTT; CDR3 protein: CASSQELRGSTGAFF
J gene: TRBJ2-1; clone size: few; D gene: -; V gene: TRBV11-2; CDR3 DNA: TGTGCCAGCAGCTTAGTCGTCCGAACTGAGCAGTTCTTC; CDR3 protein: CASSLVVRTEQFF
J gene: TRBJ2-7; clone size: few; D gene: -; V gene: TRBV2; CDR3 DNA: TGTGCCAGCTATGAGCAAGCAGGGAATTACGAGCAGTACTTC; CDR3 protein: CASYEQAGNYEQYF
J gene: TRBJ2-1; clone size: few; D gene: -; V gene: TRBV28; CDR3 DNA: TGTGCCAGCAGTGAGGGGGGGTTAAGCTCCTACAATGAGCAGTTCTTC; CDR3 protein: CASSEGGLSSYNEQFF
J gene: TRBJ2-5; clone size: few; D gene: TRBD2; V gene: TRBV7-9; CDR3 DNA: TGTGCCAGCAGCCCTGGGGGAATACTAGCGGAGACCCAGTACTTC; CDR3 protein: CASSPGGILAETQYF
J gene: TRBJ2-1; clone size: -; D gene: TRBD1; V gene: TRBV15; CDR3 DNA: TGTGCCACCAGCAGAGAGGAGACAGGGTTCTGGAATGAGCAGTTCTTC; CDR3 protein: CATSREETGFWNEQFF
J gene: TRBJ1-2; clone size: -; D gene: TRBD1; V gene: TRBV15; CDR3 DNA: TGTGCCACCAGCAGAGATCGAGGAAACAGGGGATTGAATGGCTACACCTTC; CDR3 protein: CATSRDRGNRGLNGYTF
J gene: TRBJ2-1; clone size: few; D gene: -; V gene: TRBV10-3; CDR3 DNA: TGTGCCATCAGAGACAGACTCAATGAGCAGTTCTTC; CDR3 protein: CAIRDRLNEQFF
J gene: TRBJ2-1; clone size: few; D gene: TRBD1; V gene: TRBV11-3; CDR3 DNA: TGTGCCAGCAGCCCTTACAGGGGAAATGAGCAGTTCTTC; CDR3 protein: CASSPYRGNEQFF
J gene: TRBJ2-1; clone size: few; D gene: -; V gene: TRBV29-1; CDR3 DNA: TGCAGCGGCCGGCGGGAAAAGTGGCGGAAAGACCATGAGCAGTTCTTC; CDR3 protein: CSGRREKWRKDHEQFF
J gene: TRBJ1-2; clone size: -; D gene: -; V gene: TRBV12-3/TRBV12-4; CDR3 DNA: TGTGCCAGCAGTTTAGGGCCCTATGGCTACACCTTC; CDR3 protein: CASSLGPYGYTF
J gene: TRBJ1-6; clone size: -; D gene: TRBD1; V gene: TRBV15; CDR3 DNA: TGTGCCACCAGCAGCGACAGGGGGCCTTCACCCCTCCACTTT; CDR3 protein: CATSSDRGPSPLHF
J gene: TRBJ2-2; clone size: many; D gene: -; V gene: TRBV5-6; CDR3 DNA: TGTGCCAGCAGCTTGGTCCCGATGGCTTGGGGGCCGCCCGGGGAGCTGTTTTTT; CDR3 protein: CASSLVPMAWGPPGELFF
J gene: TRBJ2-3; clone size: few; D gene: TRBD2; V gene: TRBV25-1; CDR3 DNA: TGTGCCAGCAGTGCAACTAGCGGGGGGGCCACAGATACGCAGTATTTT; CDR3 protein: CASSATSGGATDTQYF
J gene: TRBJ2-5; clone size: -; D gene: TRBD2; V gene: TRBV11-2; CDR3 DNA: TGTGCCAGCAGCGTGGGACTGACTAGCGGGAGTGGAGGGGAGACCCAGTACTTC; CDR3 protein: CASSVGLTSGSGGETQYF
J gene: TRBJ2-7; clone size: -; D gene: -; V gene: TRBV20-1; CDR3 DNA: TGCAGTGCTAGAGATCGGGGAATCATTTACGAGCAGTACTTC; CDR3 protein: CSARDRGIIYEQYF
J gene: TRBJ2-1; clone size: few; D gene: TRBD2; V gene: TRBV28; CDR3 DNA: TGTGCCAGCAGAGGTAGCGGGGGGGCTTACAATGAGCAGTTCTTC; CDR3 protein: CASRGSGGAYNEQFF
J gene: TRBJ2-6; clone size: -; D gene: -; V gene: TRBV28; CDR3 DNA: TGTGCCAGCAGCCTAGGGTTTGGCAGGGCTGCACCTGGGGCCAACGTCCTGACTTTC; CDR3 protein: CASSLGFGRAAPGANVLTF
J gene: TRBJ2-7; clone size: -; D gene: TRBD1; V gene: TRBV30; CDR3 DNA: TGTGCCTGGAGTCAGGGACAGGTCTTCTACGAGCAGTACTTC; CDR3 protein: CAWSQGQVFYEQYF
J gene: TRBJ1-2; clone size: few; D gene: TRBD1; V gene: TRBV29-1; CDR3 DNA: TGCAGCGTCGTTGGGATGGGAACAGGGGGCGTTAACTATGGCTACACCTTC; CDR3 protein: CSVVGMGTGGVNYGYTF
J gene: TRBJ2-3; clone size: -; D gene: TRBD1; V gene: TRBV6-1; CDR3 DNA: TGTGCCAGCAGTCATTTAGGGGGCGAGGCAGATACGCAGTATTTT; CDR3 protein: CASSHLGGEADTQYF
J gene: TRBJ2-7; clone size: -; D gene: -; V gene: TRBV5-1; CDR3 DNA: TGCGCCAGCAGCTTGGAACTGGACGAGCAGTACTTC; CDR3 protein: CASSLELDEQYF
J gene: TRBJ2-2; clone size: few; D gene: -; V gene: TRBV4-3; CDR3 DNA: TGCGCCAGCAGCCAAGACGGGGTCCTGAACACCGGGGAGCTGTTTTTT; CDR3 protein: CASSQDGVLNTGELFF
J gene: TRBJ2-7; clone size: -; D gene: -; V gene: TRBV20-1; CDR3 DNA: TGCAGTGGCCAGGGTAGCTCCTACGAGCAGTACTTC; CDR3 protein: CSGQGSSYEQYF
J gene: TRBJ2-4; clone size: -; D gene: TRBD2; V gene: TRBV20-1; CDR3 DNA: TGCAGTGCCAAACAAGCGGGGGGGCACTTAAACATTCAGTACTTC; CDR3 protein: CSAKQAGGHLNIQYF
J gene: TRBJ2-2; clone size: many; D gene: TRBD1; V gene: TRBV29-1; CDR3 DNA: TGCAGCGCCCGACAGGGTTTGAATACCGGGGAGCTGTTTTTT; CDR3 protein: CSARQGLNTGELFF
J gene: TRBJ1-1; clone size: few; D gene: -; V gene: TRBV9; CDR3 DNA: TGTGCCAGCAGCGTAGGGTGGAACACTGAAGCTTTCTTT; CDR3 protein: CASSVGWNTEAFF
J gene: TRBJ2-3; clone size: many; D gene: -; V gene: TRBV5-1; CDR3 DNA: TGCGCCAGCAGCCCCGGGACTCTAAGCACAGATACGCAGTATTTT; CDR3 protein: CASSPGTLSTDTQYF
J gene: TRBJ1-1; clone size: -; D gene: -; V gene: TRBV19; CDR3 DNA: TGTGCCAGTAGGGAGACGCGCTACATGAACACTGAAGCTTTCTTT; CDR3 protein: CASRETRYMNTEAFF
J gene: TRBJ2-7; clone size: many; D gene: -; V gene: TRBV7-9; CDR3 DNA: TGTGCCAGCAGCCGACTAGATACCTTCTCCGAGCAGTACTTC; CDR3 protein: CASSRLDTFSEQYF
J gene: TRBJ2-1; clone size: -; D gene: TRBD1; V gene: TRBV2; CDR3 DNA: TGTGCCAGCAATAAGGGACAGGGGGTGAGCTACAATGAGCAGTTCTTC; CDR3 protein: CASNKGQGVSYNEQFF
J gene: TRBJ2-7; clone size: -; D gene: TRBD1; V gene: TRBV12-3/TRBV12-4; CDR3 DNA: TGTGCCAGCAGTGGGGTGACAGGGTTGTCCTACGAGCAGTACTTC; CDR3 protein: CASSGVTGLSYEQYF
J gene: TRBJ1-6; clone size: few; D gene: -; V gene: TRBV29-1; CDR3 DNA: TGCAGCCTGGACAGAGTCCTTATTAAGGAGATTTCACCCCTCCACTTT; CDR3 protein: CSLDRVLIKEISPLHF
J gene: TRBJ1-1; clone size: few; D gene: -; V gene: TRBV6-5; CDR3 DNA: TGTGCCAGCAGTTACTCTGGGGGGTTAAGGAATGAAGCTTTCTTT; CDR3 protein: CASSYSGGLRNEAFF
J gene: TRBJ2-7; clone size: -; D gene: TRBD2; V gene: TRBV6-1; CDR3 DNA: TGTGCCAGCAGTGAAGCGGGGGGGGTCTACGAGCAGTACTTC; CDR3 protein: CASSEAGGVYEQYF
J gene: TRBJ1-1; clone size: -; D gene: TRBD1; V gene: TRBV4-3; CDR3 DNA: TGCGCCAGCAGCCAAGGGGACAGGGGGGGCACTGAAGCTTTCTTT; CDR3 protein: CASSQGDRGGTEAFF
J gene: TRBJ2-7; clone size: many; D gene: TRBD2; V gene: TRBV7-2; CDR3 DNA: TGTGCCAGCAGCTTAGAAGGACTAGTATCTGAGCAGTACTTC; CDR3 protein: CASSLEGLVSEQYF
J gene: TRBJ2-5; clone size: -; D gene: TRBD1; V gene: TRBV19; CDR3 DNA: TGTGCCAGTAGGGCCTGGACAGGACAAGAGACCCAGTACTTC; CDR3 protein: CASRAWTGQETQYF
J gene: TRBJ1-6; clone size: few; D gene: -; V gene: TRBV12-3/TRBV12-4; CDR3 DNA: TGTGCCAGCACCGATACCGGGGTTAGTAATTCACCCCTCCACTTT; CDR3 protein: CASTDTGVSNSPLHF
J gene: TRBJ1-1; clone size: few; D gene: -; V gene: TRBV6-2/TRBV6-3; CDR3 DNA: TGTGCCAGCAGCTTTAGATACACTGAAGCTTTCTTT; CDR3 protein: CASSFRYTEAFF